This T cell receptor beta chain was profiled in a study of cytomegalovirus exposure and HLA in healthy donors. PCR was performed using 60 Vbeta and 13 Jbeta primers. The assay was immunoSEQ multiplex PCR, and TCRdb's table has in-frame clones only and misses some. This sample yields more than 90,000 clones, of which 65% to 80% are seen a single time; roughly 7% belongs to the top ten. This sequence originates from a man aged 40-49 years in good health and CMV-seropositive. Input material: PBMCs.

This CDR3 is CASSPGTGRDEQYF. The CDR3 bases are TGCGCCAGCAGCCCGGGGACAGGGAGGGACGAGCAGTACTTC. This chain links TRBV5-1 with TRBJ2-7; 9 nucleotides align to TRBD1. V lost 4 bases and J lost 5; bases outside the gene matches: 7. Germline V gives CDR1 SGHRS, CDR2 YFSETQ. This CDR3 region has 14 residues.